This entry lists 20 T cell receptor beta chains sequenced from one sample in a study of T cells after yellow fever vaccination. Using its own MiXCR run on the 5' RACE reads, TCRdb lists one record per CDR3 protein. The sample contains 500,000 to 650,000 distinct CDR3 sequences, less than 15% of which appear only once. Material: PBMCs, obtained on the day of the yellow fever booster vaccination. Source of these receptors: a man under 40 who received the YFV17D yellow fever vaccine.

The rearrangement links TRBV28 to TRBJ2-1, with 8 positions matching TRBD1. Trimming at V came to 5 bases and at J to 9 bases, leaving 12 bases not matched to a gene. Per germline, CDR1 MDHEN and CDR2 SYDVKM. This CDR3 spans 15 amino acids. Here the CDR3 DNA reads TGTGCCAGCAGTCCGGGGGCAGGGGGCTGGGTTGAGCAGTTCTTC. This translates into CASSPGAGGWVEQFF. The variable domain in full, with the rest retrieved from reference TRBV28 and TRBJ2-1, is DVKVTQSSRYLVKRTGEKVFLECVQDMDHENMFWYRQDPGLGLRLIYFSYDVKMKEKGDIPEGYSVSREKKERFSLILESASTNQTSMYLCASSPGAGGWVEQFFGPGTRLTVL.

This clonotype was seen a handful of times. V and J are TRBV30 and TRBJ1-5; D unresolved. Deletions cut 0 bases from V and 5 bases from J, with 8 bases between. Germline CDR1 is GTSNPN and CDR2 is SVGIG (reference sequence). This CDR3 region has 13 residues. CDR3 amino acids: CAWSVQNDQPQHF. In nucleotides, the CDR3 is TGTGCCTGGAGTGTCCAGAACGATCAGCCCCAGCATTTT.

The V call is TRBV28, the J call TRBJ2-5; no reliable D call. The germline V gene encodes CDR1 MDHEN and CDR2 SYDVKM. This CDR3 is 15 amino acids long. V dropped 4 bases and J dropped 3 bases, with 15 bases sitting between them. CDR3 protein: CASSSPSSTEETQYF. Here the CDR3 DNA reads TGTGCCAGCAGTTCCCCAAGCTCGACGGAAGAGACCCAGTACTTC. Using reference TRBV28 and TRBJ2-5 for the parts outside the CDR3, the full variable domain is DVKVTQSSRYLVKRTGEKVFLECVQDMDHENMFWYRQDPGLGLRLIYFSYDVKMKEKGDIPEGYSVSREKKERFSLILESASTNQTSMYLCASSSPSSTEETQYFGPGTRLLVL.

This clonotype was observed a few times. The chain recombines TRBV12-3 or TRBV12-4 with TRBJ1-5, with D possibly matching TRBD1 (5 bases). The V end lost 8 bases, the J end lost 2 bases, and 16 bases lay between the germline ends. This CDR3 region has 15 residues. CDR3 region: CASHFGGGRNQPQHF. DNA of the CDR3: TGTGCCAGCCACTTTGGTGGGGGACGCAATCAGCCCCAGCATTTT.

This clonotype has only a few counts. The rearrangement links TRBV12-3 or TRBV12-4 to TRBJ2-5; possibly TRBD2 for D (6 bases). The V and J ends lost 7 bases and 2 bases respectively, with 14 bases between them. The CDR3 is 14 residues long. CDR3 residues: CASNFATSQETQYF. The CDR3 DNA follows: TGTGCCAGCAATTTCGCGACTAGTCAAGAGACCCAGTACTTC.

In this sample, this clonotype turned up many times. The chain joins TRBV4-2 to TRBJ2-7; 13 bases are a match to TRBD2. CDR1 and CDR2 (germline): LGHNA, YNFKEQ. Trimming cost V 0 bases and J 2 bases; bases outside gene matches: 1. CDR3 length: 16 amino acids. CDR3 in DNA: TGTGCCAGCAGCCAAGAAGGACTAGCGGGAGCCTACGAGCAGTACTTC. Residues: CASSQEGLAGAYEQYF.

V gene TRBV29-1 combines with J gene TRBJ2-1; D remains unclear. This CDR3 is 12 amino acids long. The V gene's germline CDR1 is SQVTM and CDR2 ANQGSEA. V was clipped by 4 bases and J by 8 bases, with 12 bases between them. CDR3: CSVGEWRDEQFF. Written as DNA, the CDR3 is TGCAGCGTTGGTGAATGGAGAGATGAGCAGTTCTTC.

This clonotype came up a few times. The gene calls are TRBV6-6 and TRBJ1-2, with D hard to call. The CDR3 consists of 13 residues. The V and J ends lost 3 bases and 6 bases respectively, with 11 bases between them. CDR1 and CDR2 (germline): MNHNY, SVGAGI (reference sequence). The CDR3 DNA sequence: TGTGCCAGCAGTTATATCGCAGTAGATGGCTACACCTTC. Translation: CASSYIAVDGYTF.

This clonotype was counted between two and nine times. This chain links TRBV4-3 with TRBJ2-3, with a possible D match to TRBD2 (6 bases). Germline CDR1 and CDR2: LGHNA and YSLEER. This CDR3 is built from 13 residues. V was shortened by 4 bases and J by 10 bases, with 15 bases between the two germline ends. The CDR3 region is CASSPPGATPQYF. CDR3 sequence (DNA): TGCGCCAGCAGCCCCCCGGGAGCCACCCCGCAGTATTTT.

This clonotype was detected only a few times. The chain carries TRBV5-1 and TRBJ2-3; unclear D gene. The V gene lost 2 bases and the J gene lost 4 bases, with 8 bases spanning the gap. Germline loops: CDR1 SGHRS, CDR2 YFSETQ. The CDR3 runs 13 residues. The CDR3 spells CASSFQNADTQYF. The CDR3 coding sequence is TGCGCCAGCAGCTTCCAAAACGCAGATACGCAGTATTTT.

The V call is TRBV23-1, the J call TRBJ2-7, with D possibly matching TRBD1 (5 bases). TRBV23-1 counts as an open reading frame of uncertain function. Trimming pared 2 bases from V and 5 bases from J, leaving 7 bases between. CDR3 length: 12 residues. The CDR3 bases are TGCGCCAGCAGTCAAATAGGGGACGAGCAGTACTTC. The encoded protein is CASSQIGDEQYF.

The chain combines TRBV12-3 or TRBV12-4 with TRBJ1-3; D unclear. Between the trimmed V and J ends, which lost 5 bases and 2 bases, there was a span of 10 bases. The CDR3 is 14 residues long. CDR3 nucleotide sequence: TGTGCCAGCAGTCGGGCGAGGGCTGGAAACACCATATATTTT. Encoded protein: CASSRARAGNTIYF.

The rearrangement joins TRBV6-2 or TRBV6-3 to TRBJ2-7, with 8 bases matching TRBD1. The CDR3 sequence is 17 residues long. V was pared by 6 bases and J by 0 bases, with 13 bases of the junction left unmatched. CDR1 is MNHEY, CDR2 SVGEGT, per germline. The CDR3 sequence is CASRSTTTGVGSYEQYF. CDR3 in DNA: TGTGCCAGCAGATCCACTACGACAGGGGTCGGCTCCTACGAGCAGTACTTC.

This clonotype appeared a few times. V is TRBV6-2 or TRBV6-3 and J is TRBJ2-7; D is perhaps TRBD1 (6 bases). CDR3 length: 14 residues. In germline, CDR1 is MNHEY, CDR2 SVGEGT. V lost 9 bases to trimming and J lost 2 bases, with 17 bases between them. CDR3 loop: CASAPGQPPYEQYF. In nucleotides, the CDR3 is TGTGCCAGTGCGCCGGGACAACCTCCCTACGAGCAGTACTTC.

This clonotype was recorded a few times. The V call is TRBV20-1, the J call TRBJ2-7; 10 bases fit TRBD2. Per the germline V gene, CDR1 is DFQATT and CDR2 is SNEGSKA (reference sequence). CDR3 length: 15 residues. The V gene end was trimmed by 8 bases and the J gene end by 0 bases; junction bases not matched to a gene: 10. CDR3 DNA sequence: TGCAGTTCAAGCCCTAGCGGGAGTATCTCCTACGAGCAGTACTTC. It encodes CSSSPSGSISYEQYF.

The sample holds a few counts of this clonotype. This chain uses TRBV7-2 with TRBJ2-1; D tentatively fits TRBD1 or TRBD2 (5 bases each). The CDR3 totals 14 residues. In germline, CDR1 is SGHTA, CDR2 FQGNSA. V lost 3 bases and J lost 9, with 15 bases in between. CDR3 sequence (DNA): TGTGCCAGCAGCTTCAGGGACCCGACGGGTGAGCAGTTCTTC. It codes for CASSFRDPTGEQFF.

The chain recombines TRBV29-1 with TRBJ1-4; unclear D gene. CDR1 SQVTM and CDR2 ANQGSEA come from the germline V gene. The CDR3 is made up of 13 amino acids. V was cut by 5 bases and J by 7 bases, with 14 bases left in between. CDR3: CSVWARNGEKLFF. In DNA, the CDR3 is TGCAGCGTTTGGGCTAGGAACGGTGAAAAACTGTTTTTT. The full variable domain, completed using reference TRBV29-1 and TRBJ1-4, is SAVISQKPSRDICQRGTSLTIQCQVDSQVTMMFWYRQQPGQSLTLIATANQGSEATYESGFVIDKFPISRPNLTFSTLTVSNMSPEDSSIYLCSVWARNGEKLFFGSGTQLSVL.

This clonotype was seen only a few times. The CDR3 bases are TGCAGCGTTTTAGGACTAGCGGGAGTTGACGAGCAGTACTTC. Translation gives CSVLGLAGVDEQYF. This chain connects TRBV29-1 to TRBJ2-7; 13 bases map to TRBD2. V lost 5 bases, J lost 5 bases, and 6 bases stayed unmatched. CDR1 and CDR2 from the germline V gene are SQVTM and ANQGSEA. This CDR3 contains 14 residues.

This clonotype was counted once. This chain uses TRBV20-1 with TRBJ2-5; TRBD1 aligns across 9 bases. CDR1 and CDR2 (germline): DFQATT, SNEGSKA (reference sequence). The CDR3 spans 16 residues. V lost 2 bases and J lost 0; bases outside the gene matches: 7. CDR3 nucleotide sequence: TGCAGTGCTAGACCACCCCGGGACAGGGACCAAGAGACCCAGTACTTC. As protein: CSARPPRDRDQETQYF.

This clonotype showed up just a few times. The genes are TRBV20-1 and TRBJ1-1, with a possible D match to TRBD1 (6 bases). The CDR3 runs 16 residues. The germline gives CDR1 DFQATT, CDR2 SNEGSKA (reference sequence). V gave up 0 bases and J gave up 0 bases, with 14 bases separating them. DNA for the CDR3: TGCAGTGCTAGAGACGAGGGGGGGGATTTGAACACTGAAGCTTTCTTT. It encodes CSARDEGGDLNTEAFF.